The rows below give T cell receptor beta chains drawn from one sample of a study of Graves' ophthalmopathy and Graves' hyperthyroidism. TCRdb reprocessed the multiplex PCR reads with MiXCR, giving one entry per CDR3 protein. The sample has around 1,000,000 distinct CDR3 sequences, about two fifths seen once. Sequenced sample: peripheral blood or thyroid tissue (not recorded which). Source of these receptors: an adult man with Graves' hyperthyroidism. Each CDR3 is given with its conserved first and last residue.

v_call: TRBV3-1
j_call: TRBJ2-5
cdr3_aa: CASSQDRGLAVRETQYF

v_call: TRBV19
j_call: TRBJ2-2
cdr3_aa: CASRQQRNTGELFF

v_call: TRBV20-1
j_call: TRBJ1-1
cdr3_aa: CSAKPPPGQNLNTEAFF

v_call: TRBV29-1
j_call: TRBJ1-1
cdr3_aa: CSVGFPRVVGRNTEAFF

v_call: TRBV15
j_call: TRBJ2-2
cdr3_aa: CATSRQGVTGELFF

v_call: TRBV2
j_call: TRBJ2-2
cdr3_aa: CASKVTVPGELFF

v_call: TRBV7-2
j_call: TRBJ2-5
cdr3_aa: CASSGRDIELGTQYF

v_call: TRBV12-3/TRBV12-4
j_call: TRBJ2-5
cdr3_aa: CATNDGNQETQYF

v_call: TRBV4-1
j_call: TRBJ2-5
cdr3_aa: CASSSRELETQYF

v_call: TRBV13
j_call: TRBJ1-2
cdr3_aa: CASPEDRGRDYGYTF

v_call: TRBV7-9
j_call: TRBJ2-5
cdr3_aa: CASSGGSGYQETQYF

v_call: TRBV9
j_call: TRBJ1-2
cdr3_aa: CASSTDPGFGYGYTF

v_call: TRBV20-1
j_call: TRBJ1-5
cdr3_aa: CSGSWGPTQPQHF

v_call: TRBV6-6
j_call: TRBJ1-6
cdr3_aa: CASSYPMALQNSPLHF

v_call: TRBV20-1
j_call: TRBJ2-7
cdr3_aa: CSAARWTETYEQYF

v_call: TRBV20-1
j_call: TRBJ2-5
cdr3_aa: CSAEGGWETQYF

v_call: TRBV5-1
j_call: TRBJ2-5
cdr3_aa: CASSTTGETQYF

v_call: TRBV6-5
j_call: TRBJ1-2
cdr3_aa: CASSYGGSNYGYTF

v_call: TRBV4-1
j_call: TRBJ1-6
cdr3_aa: CASSQVTVENSPLHF

v_call: TRBV29-1
j_call: TRBJ1-1
cdr3_aa: CSVEAQGRAEAFF

v_call: TRBV5-1
j_call: TRBJ2-7
cdr3_aa: CASSAPGVSYEEYF

v_call: TRBV25-1
j_call: TRBJ1-2
cdr3_aa: CASSLRQETSDYGYTF

v_call: TRBV9
j_call: TRBJ2-2
cdr3_aa: CASSEGHSTGELFF

v_call: TRBV7-9
j_call: TRBJ1-5
cdr3_aa: CASSPRHRNQPQHF

v_call: TRBV12-3/TRBV12-4
j_call: TRBJ2-5
cdr3_aa: CASSLFAGQETQYF

v_call: TRBV4-3
j_call: TRBJ1-4
cdr3_aa: CASSPRQTQGWEKLFF

v_call: TRBV15
j_call: TRBJ2-5
cdr3_aa: CATSKGFGVETQYF

v_call: TRBV10-3
j_call: TRBJ1-2
cdr3_aa: CAIGQHLNYGYTF

v_call: TRBV15
j_call: TRBJ1-1
cdr3_aa: CATSRHYGGSQGAEAFF

v_call: TRBV28
j_call: TRBJ2-5
cdr3_aa: CASSSPGGVTETQYF

v_call: TRBV15
j_call: TRBJ2-7
cdr3_aa: CATTPTSANYEQYF

v_call: TRBV7-9
j_call: TRBJ2-7
cdr3_aa: CASSLVLRAGGSYEQYF